A single sample gave rise to the 5 T cell receptor beta chains below, sequenced in a study of T cell changes during pregnancy in multiple sclerosis. Some clones are missing from TCRdb's copy, which holds only in-frame ones; the method was immunoSEQ multiplex PCR. Among around 77,000 clones listed, approximately 94% were seen once. Specimen: peripheral blood, collected in the third trimester of pregnancy. The receptor source for this set is a female donor with multiple sclerosis, enrolled in a pregnancy study.

The V and J genes are TRBV28 and TRBJ1-4; D is uncertain. The CDR3 spans 15 residues. CDR1 is MDHEN and CDR2 is SYDVKM in the germline V gene. Trimming removed 1 base at V and 5 bases at J, with 11 bases between. CDR3 protein: CASSLSLTGNEKLFF. The CDR3 DNA reads TGTGCCAGCAGTTTATCTCTGACGGGGAATGAAAAACTGTTTTTT.

The chain links TRBV30 to TRBJ2-6; D is undetermined. The CDR3 totals 19 residues. V lost 4 bases and J lost 0, with 22 bases in between. Per germline, CDR1 GTSNPN and CDR2 SVGIG (reference sequence). CDR3 region: CAWKQHPRSSYSGANVLTF. The CDR3 DNA sequence: TGTGCCTGGAAGCAGCATCCGAGGTCTTCATACTCTGGGGCCAACGTCCTGACTTTC.

This chain joins TRBV11-2 and TRBJ2-1; 11 nucleotides line up with TRBD2. The germline V gene has CDR1 SGHAT and CDR2 FQNNGV. V lost 4 bases, J lost 5 bases, and 10 bases stayed unmatched. CDR3 length: 17 residues. Written as DNA, the CDR3 is TGTGCCAGCAGCTACCGCGCGGGGACTAGCGGAAACAATGAGCAGTTCTTC. The encoded protein is CASSYRAGTSGNNEQFF.

The chain is built from TRBV4-1 and TRBJ1-3; D is possibly TRBD1 (6 bases). There are 16 residues in the CDR3. Trimming stripped 4 bases from V and 2 bases from J, with 15 bases between. Germline V gene sequence: CDR1 MGHRA, CDR2 YSYEKL. DNA for the CDR3: TGCGCCAGCAGCCGAAGCCCCCCAGGGGCTGGAAACACCATATATTTT. It specifies CASSRSPPGAGNTIYF.

The chain carries TRBV7-2 and TRBJ1-2; TRBD1 matches at 8 bases. Trimming removed 4 bases from V and 5 bases from J; junction bases left unmatched: 9. The CDR3 is 15 amino acids. The germline CDR1 and CDR2 sequences are SGHTA and FQGNSA. Here the CDR3 reads CASSSQGGIQYGYTF. The CDR3 DNA sequence: TGTGCCAGCAGCTCACAGGGGGGAATTCAATATGGCTACACCTTC. Filled out from reference TRBV7-2 and TRBJ1-2, the complete variable domain reads GAGVSQSPSNKVTEKGKDVELRCDPISGHTALYWYRQSLGQGLEFLIYFQGNSAPDKSGLPSDRFSAERTGGSVSTLTIQRTQQEDSAVYLCASSSQGGIQYGYTFGSGTRLTVV.